The source of this T cell receptor (beta chain) is a study of cytomegalovirus exposure and HLA in healthy donors. The study's findings and limits: A later analysis linked a missense variant in DCLRE1C to the trimming of TCR beta V and J genes. Researchers counted about 150 TCR beta chains as cytomegalovirus-associated.

PCR employed 60 Vbeta and 13 Jbeta primers. Per the original methods: Roughly 10 million shared chains were among approximately 87 million unique TCR beta chains counted in a later analysis. Produced via immunoSEQ multiplex PCR; TCRdb's table is partial and in-frame only. V and J calls and clone size are copied from that table; D and trimming were computed from the DNA. The listing records 65,000 to 80,000 clones. As for this clone: Its antigen is unknown.

CDR1 KGHSH and CDR2 LQKENI come from the germline V gene. CDR3 size: 16 residues. V trimming: 3 bases; J trimming: 2 bases; junction bases outside the gene matches: 4. The source is a female donor in good health and CMV-seropositive. The J gene is TRBJ2-1, the V gene TRBV18; TRBD1 aligns across 10 bases. Specimen: PBMCs. CDR3 sequence (DNA): TGTGCCAGCTCACCCTCCGGGACAGGGGCCTACAATGAGCAGTTCTTC. Translation: CASSPSGTGAYNEQFF.